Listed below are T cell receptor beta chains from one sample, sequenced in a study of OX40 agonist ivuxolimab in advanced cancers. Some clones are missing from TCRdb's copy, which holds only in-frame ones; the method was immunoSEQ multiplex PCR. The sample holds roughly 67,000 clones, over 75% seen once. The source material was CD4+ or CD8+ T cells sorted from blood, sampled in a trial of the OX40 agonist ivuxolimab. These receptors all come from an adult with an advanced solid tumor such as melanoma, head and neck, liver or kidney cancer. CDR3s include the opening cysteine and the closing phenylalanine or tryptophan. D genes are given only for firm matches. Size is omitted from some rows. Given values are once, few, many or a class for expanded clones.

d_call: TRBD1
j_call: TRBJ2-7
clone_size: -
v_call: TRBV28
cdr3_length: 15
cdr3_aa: CASSTSGTGGGEQYF
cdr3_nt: TGTGCCAGCAGCACCTCCGGGACAGGGGGCGGCGAGCAGTACTTC

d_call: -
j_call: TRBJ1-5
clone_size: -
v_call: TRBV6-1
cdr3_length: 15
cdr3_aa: CASSEGTVSNQPQHF
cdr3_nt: TGTGCCAGCAGTGAGGGGACGGTTAGCAATCAGCCCCAGCATTTT

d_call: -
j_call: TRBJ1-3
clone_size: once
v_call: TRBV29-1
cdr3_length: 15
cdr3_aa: CSVSTSPNPGNTIYF
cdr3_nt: TGCAGCGTTTCCACGAGCCCAAACCCTGGAAACACCATATATTTT

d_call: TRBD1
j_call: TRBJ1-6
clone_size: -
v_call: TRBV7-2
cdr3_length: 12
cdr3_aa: CASGQGSSPLHF
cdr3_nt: TGTGCCAGCGGACAGGGATCTTCACCCCTCCACTTT

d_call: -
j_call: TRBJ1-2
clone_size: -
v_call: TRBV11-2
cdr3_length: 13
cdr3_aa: CASSLVNLYGYTF
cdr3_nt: TGTGCCAGCAGCTTAGTGAATCTCTATGGCTACACCTTC

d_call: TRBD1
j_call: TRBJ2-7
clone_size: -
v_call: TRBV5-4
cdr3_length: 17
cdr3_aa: CASSLGGGQGIAYEQYF
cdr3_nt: TGTGCCAGCAGCTTGGGGGGAGGACAGGGGATCGCCTACGAGCAGTACTTC

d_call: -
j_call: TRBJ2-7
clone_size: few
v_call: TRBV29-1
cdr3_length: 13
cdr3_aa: CSAENRVSSEQYF
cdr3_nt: TGCAGCGCTGAAAACAGGGTGTCAAGCGAGCAGTACTTC

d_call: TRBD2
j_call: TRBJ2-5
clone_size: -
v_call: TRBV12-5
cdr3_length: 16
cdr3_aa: CASALGLGQIQETQYF
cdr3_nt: TGTGCTAGTGCCCTAGGACTAGGCCAAATCCAAGAGACCCAGTACTTC

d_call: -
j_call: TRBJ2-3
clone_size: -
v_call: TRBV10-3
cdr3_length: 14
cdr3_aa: CAISVGDSLDTQYF
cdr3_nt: TGTGCCATCAGTGTGGGGGACTCTTTAGATACGCAGTATTTT

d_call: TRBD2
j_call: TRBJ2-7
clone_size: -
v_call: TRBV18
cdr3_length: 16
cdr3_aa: CASSPGTSGIRGEQYF
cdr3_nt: TGTGCCAGCTCACCTGGGACCAGCGGGATTCGGGGAGAGCAGTACTTC

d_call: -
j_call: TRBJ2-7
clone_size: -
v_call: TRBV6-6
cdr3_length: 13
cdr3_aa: CASSYAGSYEQYF
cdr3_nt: TGTGCCAGCAGTTACGCAGGCTCCTACGAGCAGTACTTC